This record concerns one T cell receptor (beta chain) sequence. The antigen remains unidentified. The CDR3 has 13 amino acids. Germline V gives CDR1 KGHDR, CDR2 SFDVKD. V was cut by 4 bases and J by 7 bases, with 12 bases left in between. This sample is part of a study of T cells in Graves' hyperthyroidism and ophthalmopathy. Graves' hyperthyroidism was deemed stable given no ophthalmopathy progression within 18 months. RNA transcripts were the template for amplifying TCR beta CDR3 regions. The HTBI primer set was used in a first-round RT-PCR of the TCR CDR3. TCRdb processed the multiplex PCR reads anew with MiXCR; each CDR3 protein has one entry. Of under 650,000 distinct CDR3 sequences listed, roughly 15% were seen once; the top ten hold 3.5% to 4%. Study-wide results and caveats: Ophthalmopathy and stable hyperthyroidism were told apart by a 13 V-J model. Ophthalmopathy was predicted by the model a median of approximately six months ahead of onset.

The clonotype originates from a woman in her 30s with Graves' hyperthyroidism. Material: blood. This chain uses TRBV24-1 with TRBJ1-1; D gene uncertain. The CDR3 reads CATSDGSLDEAFF. CDR3 DNA sequence: TGTGCCACCAGTGACGGCAGCTTAGATGAAGCTTTCTTT.